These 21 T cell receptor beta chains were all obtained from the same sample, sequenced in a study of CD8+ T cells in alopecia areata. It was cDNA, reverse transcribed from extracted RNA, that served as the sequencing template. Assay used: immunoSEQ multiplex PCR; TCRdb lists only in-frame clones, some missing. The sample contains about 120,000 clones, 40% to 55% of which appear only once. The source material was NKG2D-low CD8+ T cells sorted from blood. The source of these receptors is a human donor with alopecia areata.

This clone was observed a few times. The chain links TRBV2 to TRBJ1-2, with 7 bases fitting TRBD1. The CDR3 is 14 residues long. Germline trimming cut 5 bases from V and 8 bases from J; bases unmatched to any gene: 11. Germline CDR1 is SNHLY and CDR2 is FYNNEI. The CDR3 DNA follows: TGTGCCAGCAGTCCCATTACAGGGGTCGACGGCTACACCTTC. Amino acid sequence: CASSPITGVDGYTF.

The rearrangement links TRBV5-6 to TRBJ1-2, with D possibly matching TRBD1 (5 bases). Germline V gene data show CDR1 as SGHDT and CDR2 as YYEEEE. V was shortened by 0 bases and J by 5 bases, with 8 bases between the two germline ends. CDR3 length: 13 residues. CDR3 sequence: CASSLGRAYGYTF. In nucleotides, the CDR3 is TGTGCCAGCAGCTTGGGCAGGGCTTATGGCTACACCTTC.

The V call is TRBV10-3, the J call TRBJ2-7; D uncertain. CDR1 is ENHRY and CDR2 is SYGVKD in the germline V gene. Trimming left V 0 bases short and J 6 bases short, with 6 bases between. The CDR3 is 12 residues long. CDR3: CAISESGTEQYF. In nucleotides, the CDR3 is TGTGCCATCAGTGAGTCGGGCACCGAGCAGTACTTC.

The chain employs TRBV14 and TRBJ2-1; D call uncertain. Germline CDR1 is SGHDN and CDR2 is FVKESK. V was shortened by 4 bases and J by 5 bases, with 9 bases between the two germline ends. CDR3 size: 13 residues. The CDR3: CASSLGRHNEQFF. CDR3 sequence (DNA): TGTGCCAGCAGCCTGGGCAGACACAATGAGCAGTTCTTC.

Here the CDR3 reads CASSSRKTQDTIYF. The CDR3 coding sequence is TGTGCCAGCAGCTCAAGAAAAACACAGGACACCATATATTTT. The chain uses TRBV7-9 and TRBJ1-3; D is perhaps TRBD1 (5 bases). The CDR3 has 14 amino acids. Germline loops: CDR1 SEHNR, CDR2 FQNEAQ (reference sequence). The V end lost 4 bases, the J end lost 8 bases, and 15 bases lay between the germline ends.

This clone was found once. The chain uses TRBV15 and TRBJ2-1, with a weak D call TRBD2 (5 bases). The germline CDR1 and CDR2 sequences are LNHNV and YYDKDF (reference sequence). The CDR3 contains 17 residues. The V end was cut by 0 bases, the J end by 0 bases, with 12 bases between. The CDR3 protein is CATSRDLSADSYNEQFF. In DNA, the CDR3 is TGTGCCACCAGCAGAGATTTGTCAGCGGACTCCTACAATGAGCAGTTCTTC.

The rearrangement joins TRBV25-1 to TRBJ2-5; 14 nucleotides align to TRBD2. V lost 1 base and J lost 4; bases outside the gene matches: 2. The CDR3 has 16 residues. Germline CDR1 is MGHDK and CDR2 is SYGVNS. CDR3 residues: CASSELGLAGVETQYF. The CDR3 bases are TGTGCCAGCAGTGAATTGGGACTAGCGGGAGTAGAGACCCAGTACTTC.

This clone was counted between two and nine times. CDR3 bases: TGCAGCGTTGTCAAACCGGACAAGAGCTCCTACGAGCAGTACTTC. Protein sequence: CSVVKPDKSSYEQYF. The chain recombines TRBV29-1 with TRBJ2-7; TRBD1 is a possible D gene (5 bases). The CDR3 is 15 amino acids. CDR1 and CDR2 (germline): SQVTM, ANQGSEA. V lost 4 bases and J 0 bases, leaving 16 bases between the germline ends.

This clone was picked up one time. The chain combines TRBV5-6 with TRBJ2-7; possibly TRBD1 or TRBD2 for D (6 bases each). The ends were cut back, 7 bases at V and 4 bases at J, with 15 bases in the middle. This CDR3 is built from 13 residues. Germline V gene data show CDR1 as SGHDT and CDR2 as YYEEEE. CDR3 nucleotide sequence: TGTGCCAGCGCCCCCGGGGGCTCATACGAGCAGTACTTC. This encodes CASAPGGSYEQYF.

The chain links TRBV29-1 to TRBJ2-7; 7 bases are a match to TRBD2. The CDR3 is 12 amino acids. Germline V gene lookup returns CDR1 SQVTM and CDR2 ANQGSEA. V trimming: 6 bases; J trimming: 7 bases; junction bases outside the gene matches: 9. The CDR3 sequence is CSVRLDGGEQYF. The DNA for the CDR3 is TGCAGCGTCCGTCTTGACGGGGGGGAGCAGTACTTC.

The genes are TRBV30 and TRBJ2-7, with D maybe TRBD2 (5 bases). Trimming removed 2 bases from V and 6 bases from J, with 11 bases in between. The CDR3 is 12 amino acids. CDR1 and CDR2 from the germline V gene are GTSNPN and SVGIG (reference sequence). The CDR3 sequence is CAWSTGNLEQYF. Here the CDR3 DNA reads TGTGCCTGGAGTACCGGGAATCTCGAGCAGTACTTC. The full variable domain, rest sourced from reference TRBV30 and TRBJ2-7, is SQTIHQWPATLVQPVGSPLSLECTVEGTSNPNLYWYRQAAGRGLQLLFYSVGIGQISSEVPQNLSASRPQDRQFILSSKKLLLSDSGFYLCAWSTGNLEQYFGPGTRLTVT.

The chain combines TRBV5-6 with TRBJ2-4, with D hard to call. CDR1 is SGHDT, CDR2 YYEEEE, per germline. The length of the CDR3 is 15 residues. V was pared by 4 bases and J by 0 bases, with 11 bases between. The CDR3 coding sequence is TGTGCCAGCAGCAGCGAAGGGATAGCCAAAAACATTCAGTACTTC. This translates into CASSSEGIAKNIQYF.

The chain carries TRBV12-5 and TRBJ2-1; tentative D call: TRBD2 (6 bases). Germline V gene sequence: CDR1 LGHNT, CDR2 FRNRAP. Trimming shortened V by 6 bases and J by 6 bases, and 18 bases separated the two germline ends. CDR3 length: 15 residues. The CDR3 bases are TGTGCTAGTGGCACCCTCCCGACTAGTCCCAATGAGCAGTTCTTC. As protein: CASGTLPTSPNEQFF.

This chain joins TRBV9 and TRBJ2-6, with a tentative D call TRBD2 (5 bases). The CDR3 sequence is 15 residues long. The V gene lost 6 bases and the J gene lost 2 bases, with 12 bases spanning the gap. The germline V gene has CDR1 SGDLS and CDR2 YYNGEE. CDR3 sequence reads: CASTRTGTGANVLTF. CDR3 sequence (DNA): TGTGCCAGCACCCGGACGGGAACTGGGGCCAACGTCCTGACTTTC.

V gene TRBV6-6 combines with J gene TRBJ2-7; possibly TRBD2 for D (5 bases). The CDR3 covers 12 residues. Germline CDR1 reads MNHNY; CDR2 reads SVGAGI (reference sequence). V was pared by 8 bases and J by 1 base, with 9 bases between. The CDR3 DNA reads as TGTGCCAGCGCCAGCGGTTCCTACGAGCAGTACTTC. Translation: CASASGSYEQYF.

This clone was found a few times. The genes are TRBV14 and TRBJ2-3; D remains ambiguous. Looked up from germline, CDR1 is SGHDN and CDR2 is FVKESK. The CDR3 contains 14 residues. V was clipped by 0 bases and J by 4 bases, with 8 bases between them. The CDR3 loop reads CASSQDGVSDTQYF. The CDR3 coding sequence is TGTGCCAGCAGCCAAGACGGTGTTTCAGATACGCAGTATTTT.

The CDR3 region has the DNA TGTGCCAGCGGCTCGGGGGGGGCCCCTGGGGCCAACGTCCTGACTTTC. This gives the protein CASGSGGAPGANVLTF. V gene TRBV27 combines with J gene TRBJ2-6; 8 bases fit TRBD2. In germline, CDR1 is MNHEY, CDR2 SMNVEV (reference sequence). V lost 8 bases and J lost 2; bases outside the gene matches: 8. The CDR3 length is 16 residues.

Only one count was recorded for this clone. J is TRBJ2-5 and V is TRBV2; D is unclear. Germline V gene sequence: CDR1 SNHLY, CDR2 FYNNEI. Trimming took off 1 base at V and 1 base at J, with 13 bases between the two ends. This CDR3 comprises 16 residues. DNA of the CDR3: TGTGCCAGCAGTGAAGAGCATCCAGCCGGCCAAGAGACCCAGTACTTC. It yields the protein CASSEEHPAGQETQYF.

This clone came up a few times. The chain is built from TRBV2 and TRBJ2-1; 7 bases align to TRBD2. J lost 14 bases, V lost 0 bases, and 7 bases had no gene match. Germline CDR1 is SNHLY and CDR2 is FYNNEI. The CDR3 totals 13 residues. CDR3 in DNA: TGTGCCAGCAGTGAAGCGCGTCGGGGGGAGGAGTTCTTC. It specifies CASSEARRGEEFF. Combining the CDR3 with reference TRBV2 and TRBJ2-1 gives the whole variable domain EPEVTQTPSHQVTQMGQEVILRCVPISNHLYFYWYRQILGQKVEFLVSFYNNEISEKSEIFDDQFSVERPDGSNFTLKIRSTKLEDSAMYFCASSEARRGEEFFGPGTRLTVL.

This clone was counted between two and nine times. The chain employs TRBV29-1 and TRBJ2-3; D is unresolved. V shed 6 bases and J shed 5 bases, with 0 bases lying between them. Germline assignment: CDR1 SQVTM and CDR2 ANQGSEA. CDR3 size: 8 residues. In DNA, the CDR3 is TGCAGCGTAGATACGCAGTATTTT. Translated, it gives CSVDTQYF.

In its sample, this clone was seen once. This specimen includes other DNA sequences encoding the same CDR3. The CDR3 DNA reads as TGTGCCAGCAGTTTAACAGGGGGCGAGCAGTACTTC. Translation gives CASSLTGGEQYF. V gene TRBV27 combines with J gene TRBJ2-7; TRBD1 agrees at 8 bases. Germline V gives CDR1 MNHEY, CDR2 SMNVEV (reference sequence). The V segment lost 2 bases and the J segment 6 bases; nucleotides outside the gene matches: 0. This CDR3 spans 12 amino acids.